This note documents a single T cell receptor (beta chain) sequence. Its antigen is unknown. The CDR3 consists of 12 residues. These data originate in a study of siplizumab effects on memory and regulatory T cells. Study-wide results and caveats: Contribution to the alloresponse seemed major for naive T cells, which also seemed more diverse than memory cells. It was never confirmed that proliferating Tregs from siplizumab cultures were suppressive. Siplizumab significantly reduced alloreactive sequences traceable to unstimulated CD4+ memory cells.

Per-sample assaying covered 80,000 to 100,000 TCR templates. Sequencing used immunoSEQ multiplex PCR; TCRdb keeps in-frame clones, though not all of them. The sample includes under 85,000 clones, approximately 89% of them seen just once. The specimen was Tregs sorted from blood. The chain carries TRBV21-1 and TRBJ1-1; the DNA was not used to check the table's D call, TRBD1. TRBV21-1 is a pseudogene locus. The receptor was derived from a human donor in good health. The CDR3 is CAELPGETEAFF. The CDR3 nucleotides read TGTGCCGAACTTCCAGGGGAAACTGAAGCTTTCTTT.